Each of the 25 T cell receptor beta chains below was sequenced from the same sample in a study of graft-versus-host responses after intestinal transplantation. Here immunoSEQ multiplex PCR was the method, and the copy in TCRdb shows in-frame clones only, minus some. This table holds over 80,000 clones, roughly 82% found once. This specimen consisted of PBMCs, obtained 255 days after intestinal transplant. These TCRs come from a human patient who received an intestinal transplant, so some T cells may come from the graft donor.

The V and J genes are TRBV9 and TRBJ2-5, with no clear D. CDR1 SGDLS and CDR2 YYNGEE come from the germline V gene. V lost 2 bases, J lost 1 base, and 12 bases lay in between. The CDR3 has 15 amino acids. CDR3 bases: TGTGCCAGCAGCGTGGGCGGCGTATTCCAAGAGACCCAGTACTTC. Residues: CASSVGGVFQETQYF.

The V gene is TRBV28, the J gene TRBJ1-5; no firm D call. The CDR3 runs 15 residues. V was shortened by 8 bases and J by 3 bases, with 17 bases between the two germline ends. CDR1 is MDHEN and CDR2 is SYDVKM in the germline V gene. CDR3 DNA: TGTGCCAGCGTGCATCGGACGGTATCCAATCAGCCCCAGCATTTT. This codes for CASVHRTVSNQPQHF.

V is TRBV28 and J is TRBJ1-6; no firm D call. Germline CDR1 MDHEN, CDR2 SYDVKM. Between the trimmed V and J ends, which lost 4 bases and 3 bases, there was a span of 10 bases. This CDR3 spans 15 amino acids. The CDR3 protein is CASSSGRVYNSPLHF. CDR3 bases: TGTGCCAGCAGTTCCGGACGGGTCTATAATTCACCCCTCCACTTT.

This chain uses TRBV11-2 with TRBJ2-7; the D gene is possibly TRBD2 (6 bases). The CDR3 is 15 amino acids. V lost 3 bases, J lost 2 bases, and 14 bases lay in between. Germline-derived CDR1 and CDR2 are SGHAT and FQNNGV. The CDR3 spells CASSLNTAGPYEQYF. The CDR3 bases are TGTGCCAGCAGCTTGAATACGGCGGGACCCTACGAGCAGTACTTC.

This clone was counted between two and nine times. V gene TRBV9 combines with J gene TRBJ1-3; TRBD1 is a possible D gene (6 bases). This CDR3 is built from 16 residues. The germline V gene encodes CDR1 SGDLS and CDR2 YYNGEE. V lost 3 bases to trimming and J lost 0 bases, with 13 bases between them. The CDR3 DNA sequence: TGTGCCAGCAGCGGGGGGGCGGTCCTCTCTGGAAACACCATATATTTT. It is translated as CASSGGAVLSGNTIYF.

The chain has TRBV18 and TRBJ2-7; D tentatively reads TRBD1 or TRBD2 (5 bases each). The CDR3 runs 15 residues. Trimming pared 3 bases from V and 7 bases from J, leaving 19 bases between. CDR1 and CDR2 (germline): KGHSH, LQKENI. CDR3 amino acids: CASSPSAPGAEEQYF. The CDR3 DNA is TGTGCCAGCTCACCGTCAGCGCCCGGGGCGGAGGAGCAGTACTTC.

The gene calls are TRBV27 and TRBJ2-5; 10 bases are shared with TRBD2. Germline CDR1 reads MNHEY; CDR2 reads SMNVEV (reference sequence). Unmatched junction bases numbered 2, after V lost 2 bases and J lost 5 bases. The CDR3 sequence is 14 residues long. CDR3 loop: CASSLIAGGETQYF. Here the CDR3 DNA reads TGTGCCAGCAGTTTAATAGCGGGAGGCGAGACCCAGTACTTC.

This chain connects TRBV5-8 to TRBJ1-2; D is perhaps TRBD1 (6 bases). The CDR3 sequence is 14 residues long. V was trimmed by 3 bases and J by 4 bases, leaving 13 bases between them. Germline values: CDR1 SGHTS, CDR2 YDEGEE. CDR3 loop: CASSWKQGGYGYTF. In DNA form, the CDR3 reads TGTGCCAGCAGCTGGAAACAGGGTGGCTATGGCTACACCTTC.

The chain couples TRBV5-1 to TRBJ2-7; the match to TRBD1 covers 10 bases. The CDR3 sequence is 14 residues long. Germline lookup yields CDR1 SGHRS and CDR2 YFSETQ. The V gene end was trimmed by 3 bases and the J gene end by 5 bases; junction bases not matched to a gene: 5. CDR3: CASSSRTGGHEQYF. CDR3 DNA: TGCGCCAGCAGCTCTAGGACAGGGGGACACGAGCAGTACTTC.

This clone appeared a few times. This chain's CDR3 is CASTLISVEQYV. Written as DNA, the CDR3 is TGTGCCAGCACTCTCATCTCGGTCGAGCAGTACGTC. The chain couples TRBV5-4 to TRBJ2-7; unclear D gene. Germline V gene sequence: CDR1 SGHNT, CDR2 YYREEE (reference sequence). There are 12 residues in the CDR3. The V gene lost 6 bases and the J gene lost 6 bases, with 13 bases spanning the gap.

This chain connects TRBV27 to TRBJ2-1, with D perhaps TRBD1 or TRBD2 (5 bases each). This CDR3 is 18 amino acids long. Trimming removed 1 base from V and 0 bases from J, with 16 bases in between. The V gene's germline CDR1 is MNHEY and CDR2 SMNVEV (reference sequence). The CDR3 region has the DNA TGTGCCAGCAGTTTATGGGGGAAGACCCCCAGCTCCTACAATGAGCAGTTCTTC. It is translated as CASSLWGKTPSSYNEQFF.

CDR3 coding DNA: TGTGCCAGCACGAGGGACCAAGAGACCCAGTACTTC. It specifies CASTRDQETQYF. The rearrangement links TRBV6-1 to TRBJ2-5; the D gene is possibly TRBD2 (5 bases). Trimming pared 7 bases from V and 0 bases from J, leaving 6 bases between. CDR3 length: 12 residues. Germline V gene sequence: CDR1 MNHNS, CDR2 SASEGT.

This chain connects TRBV19 to TRBJ1-1; possible D gene TRBD1, 5 bases. V was shortened by 2 bases and J by 2 bases, with 12 bases between the two germline ends. Germline V lookup: CDR1 LNHDA, CDR2 SQIVND (reference sequence). This CDR3 is built from 15 residues. The CDR3 nucleotides are TGTGCCAGTAGTATATTCGGGGGAGTTAACACTGAAGCTTTCTTT. Translated: CASSIFGGVNTEAFF.

The chain carries TRBV20-1 and TRBJ1-2; possible D gene TRBD1, 5 bases. Per the germline V gene, CDR1 is DFQATT and CDR2 is SNEGSKA (reference sequence). This CDR3 region has 11 residues. The CDR3 sequence: CFSRGDYGYTF. Written as DNA, the CDR3 is TGCTTCTCGAGAGGGGATTATGGCTACACCTTC.

V gene TRBV28 combines with J gene TRBJ1-5, with TRBD1 matching 12 bases. V trimming: 4 bases; J trimming: 1 base; junction bases outside the gene matches: 5. CDR3 length: 17 residues. Germline-derived CDR1 and CDR2 are MDHEN and SYDVKM. CDR3 coding DNA: TGTGCCAGCAGTTCTGGGACAGGGGGCACGAGCAATCAGCCCCAGCATTTT. Translated, it gives CASSSGTGGTSNQPQHF.

V gene TRBV6-4 combines with J gene TRBJ2-2; a weak D match, TRBD1 (6 bases). This CDR3 is 15 amino acids long. Per germline, CDR1 MRHNA and CDR2 SNTAGT. The V gene lost 5 bases and the J gene lost 1 base, with 11 bases spanning the gap. The CDR3 here is CASSYRARNTGELFF. CDR3 sequence (DNA): TGTGCCAGCAGTTACAGGGCGAGGAACACCGGGGAGCTGTTTTTT.

This clone has only a few counts. The chain is built from TRBV6-5 and TRBJ1-3; D not resolved. This CDR3 spans 16 amino acids. Germline CDR1 and CDR2: MNHEY and SVGAGI. V gave up 2 bases and J gave up 2 bases, with 13 bases separating them. This CDR3 reads CASSYVGPAAGNTIYF. As DNA, the CDR3 is TGTGCCAGCAGTTACGTAGGCCCAGCCGCTGGAAACACCATATATTTT.

V and J are TRBV27 and TRBJ1-1, with D possibly being TRBD1 (6 bases). Germline CDR1 reads MNHEY; CDR2 reads SMNVEV (reference sequence). V was cut by 6 bases and J by 3 bases, with 11 bases left in between. CDR3 size: 13 residues. The CDR3 is CASSLGQYTEAFF. The DNA for the CDR3 is TGTGCCAGCAGCCTCGGACAGTACACTGAAGCTTTCTTT.

The gene calls are TRBV27 and TRBJ2-1, with D uncertain. The germline gives CDR1 MNHEY, CDR2 SMNVEV (reference sequence). V was pared by 5 bases and J by 4 bases, with 12 bases between. The CDR3 runs 14 residues. CDR3 nucleotide sequence: TGTGCCAGCAGTGGGTGGGGAATATACAATGAGCAGTTCTTC. It specifies CASSGWGIYNEQFF.

The gene calls are TRBV4-1 and TRBJ2-5, with D perhaps matching TRBD2 (6 bases). This CDR3 is 15 amino acids long. V lost 0 bases, J lost 4 bases, and 12 bases lay in between. CDR1 and CDR2 (germline): MGHRA, YSYEKL. The CDR3 bases are TGCGCCAGCAGCCAAGATCCGGGGGTGGGAGAGACCCAGTACTTC. Translating gives CASSQDPGVGETQYF.

The V call is TRBV5-4, the J call TRBJ2-2; 10 bases line up with TRBD1. V lost 2 bases, J lost 4 bases, and 5 bases stayed unmatched. From germline, CDR1 is SGHNT and CDR2 YYREEE (reference sequence). The CDR3 runs 16 residues. CDR3 in amino acids: CASSLFGTGVTGELFF. CDR3 coding DNA: TGTGCCAGCAGCTTATTCGGGACAGGGGTCACCGGGGAGCTGTTTTTT.

The chain couples TRBV6-6 to TRBJ1-2, with 7 bases identical to TRBD1. J gave up 8 bases and V 6 bases, and 12 bases lay outside the gene matches. Germline assignment: CDR1 MNHNY and CDR2 SVGAGI (reference sequence). The CDR3 contains 14 residues. The CDR3 spells CASSETNRGLGYTF. The DNA for the CDR3 is TGTGCCAGCAGCGAAACCAACAGGGGCTTGGGCTACACCTTC.

The chain is built from TRBV25-1 and TRBJ2-6; D might be TRBD2 (5 bases). Germline CDR1 is MGHDK and CDR2 is SYGVNS. Trimming shortened V by 5 bases and J by 3 bases, and 11 bases separated the two germline ends. The CDR3 length is 15 residues. The CDR3 DNA sequence: TGTGCCAGCAGTCCCCGGGATGGTGGGGCCAACGTCCTGACTTTC. It yields the protein CASSPRDGGANVLTF. The full variable domain, with the rest looked up from reference TRBV25-1 and TRBJ2-6, is EADIYQTPRYLVIGTGKKITLECSQTMGHDKMYWYQQDPGMELHLIHYSYGVNSTEKGDLSSESTVSRIRTEHFPLTLESARPSHTSQYLCASSPRDGGANVLTFGAGSRLTVL.

This chain uses TRBV9 with TRBJ2-2, with 10 bases fitting TRBD2. J lost 1 base, V lost 4 bases, and 7 bases had no gene match. This CDR3 has 17 residues. The germline V gene encodes CDR1 SGDLS and CDR2 YYNGEE. CDR3 sequence: CASSPYPSGRNTGELFF. The CDR3 DNA sequence: TGTGCCAGCAGCCCTTACCCTAGCGGGAGGAACACCGGGGAGCTGTTTTTT.

This chain joins TRBV6-5 and TRBJ2-7; D is uncertain. The V gene lost 0 bases and the J gene lost 6 bases, with 9 bases spanning the gap. This CDR3 has 13 residues. The germline V gene has CDR1 MNHEY and CDR2 SVGAGI. The CDR3: CASSYSKLGEQYF. The CDR3 bases are TGTGCCAGCAGTTACTCGAAATTAGGCGAGCAGTACTTC.